This T cell receptor (beta chain) is drawn from a study of blood T cell repertoires in COVID-19. Study details: T cells, B-cell-depleted T cells, or PBMCs supplied cDNA or gDNA.

J lost 3 bases, V lost 4 bases, and 9 bases had no gene match. The germline gives CDR1 MNHEY, CDR2 SVGAGI. CDR3 length equals 16 residues. Study processing details: Nucleated cell number was recorded as an estimate derived from reference gene primer amplification. Repertoires were generated with immunoSEQ multiplex PCR, while TCRdb's copy carries only in-frame clones and drops some. The V and J calls and clone size come from that table; D and trimming were worked out from the DNA. The sample consists of a few hundred thousand clones, around 90% of them appearing once. The sequenced sample consisted of PBMCs or T cells enriched from blood (not recorded which). J is TRBJ2-1 and V is TRBV6-5; the match to TRBD2 covers 7 bases. The TCR sequence derives from a man younger than 45 who had recovered from COVID-19. The CDR3 DNA follows: TGTGCCAGCAGTTCCCAACTAGCGACACTCTACAATGAGCAGTTCTTC. Protein: CASSSQLATLYNEQFF.